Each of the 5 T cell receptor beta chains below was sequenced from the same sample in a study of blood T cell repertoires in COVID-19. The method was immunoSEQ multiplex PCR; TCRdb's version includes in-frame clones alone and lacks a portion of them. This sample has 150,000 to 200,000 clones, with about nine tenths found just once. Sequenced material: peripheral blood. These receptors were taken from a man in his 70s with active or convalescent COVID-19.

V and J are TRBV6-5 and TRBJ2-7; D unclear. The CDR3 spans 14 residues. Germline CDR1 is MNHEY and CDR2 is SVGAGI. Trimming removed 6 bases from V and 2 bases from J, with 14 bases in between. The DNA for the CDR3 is TGTGCCAGCAGGATCCTTCCAGGAACCTACGAGCAGTACTTC. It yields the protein CASRILPGTYEQYF.

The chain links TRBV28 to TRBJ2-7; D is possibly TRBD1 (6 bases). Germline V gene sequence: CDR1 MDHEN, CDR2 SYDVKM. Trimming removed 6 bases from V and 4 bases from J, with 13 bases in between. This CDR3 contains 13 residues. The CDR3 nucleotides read TGTGCCAGCAGCCTGGTTCAGGGGTACGAGCAGTACTTC. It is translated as CASSLVQGYEQYF.

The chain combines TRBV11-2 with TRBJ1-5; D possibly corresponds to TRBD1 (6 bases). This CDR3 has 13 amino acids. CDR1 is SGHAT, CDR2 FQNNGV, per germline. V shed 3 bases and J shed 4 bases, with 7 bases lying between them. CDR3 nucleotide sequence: TGTGCCAGCAGCTTCCAGGGGAATCAGCCCCAGCATTTT. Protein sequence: CASSFQGNQPQHF.

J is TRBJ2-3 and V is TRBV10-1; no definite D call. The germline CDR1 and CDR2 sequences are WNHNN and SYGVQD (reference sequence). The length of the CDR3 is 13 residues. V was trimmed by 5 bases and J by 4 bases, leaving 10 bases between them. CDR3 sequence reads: CASSSGVSDTQYF. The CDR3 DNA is TGCGCCAGCAGTTCAGGTGTTTCAGATACGCAGTATTTT.

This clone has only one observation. This chain's CDR3 is CAISGTAGDTIYF. CDR3 nucleotide sequence: TGTGCCATCAGTGGGACAGCAGGAGACACCATATATTTT. This chain uses TRBV10-3 with TRBJ1-3, with a weak D call TRBD1 (6 bases). Trimming took off 4 bases at V and 8 bases at J, with 12 bases between the two ends. The germline CDR1 and CDR2 sequences are ENHRY and SYGVKD. This CDR3 is built from 13 residues.